The clone carrying this T cell receptor (beta chain) appeared a few times. Its cognate antigen is unknown. These data are taken from a study of identifying expanded T cells in peripheral blood. Study findings and constraints: Clone count variance between approximately two-week samples rose with total template count. Technical replicates showed about 1.1 changed clones; roughly two weeks about 16; four weeks 19.

Germline CDR1 MDHEN, CDR2 SYDVKM. This CDR3 contains 14 residues. With 7 bases clipped from V and 6 bases from J, the junction kept 7 bases outside the gene matches. Here immunoSEQ multiplex PCR was the method, and the copy in TCRdb shows in-frame clones only, minus some. Of about 80,000 clones in the sample, roughly 84% were seen once. During the collection period, no donor immune events like infections were recorded. The sequenced sample was blood. This chain joins TRBV28 and TRBJ2-7; 12 bases are a match to TRBD2. This receptor was taken from a person aged 18 to 75 in good health. This CDR3 reads CASTPGLAGGEQYF. CDR3 DNA: TGTGCCAGCACCCCGGGACTAGCGGGCGGCGAGCAGTACTTC.